This T cell receptor beta chain was found in a study of cytomegalovirus exposure and HLA in healthy donors. Study conclusions and caveats: It was confirmed in vitro that a few of the CMV-associated chains were specific for CMV antigens.

The trim removed 3 bases at V and 2 bases at J, leaving 8 bases unmatched. Germline V CDR1 and CDR2: ENHRY, SYGVKD. This CDR3 has 16 residues. Assay: immunoSEQ multiplex PCR; the TCRdb copy retains only in-frame clones and omits some. Of 150,000 to 200,000 clones listed, around 90% are singletons. Concerning this clone itself: What it recognizes is unknown.

Separation from the 666-subject first cohort characterized the approximately 130-subject validation cohort, to which the donors belonged. Sequenced input: PBMCs. The chain has TRBV10-3 and TRBJ2-5; 8 bases agree with TRBD1. The clonotype comes from a man younger than 35 in good health and CMV-seronegative. The CDR3 DNA sequence: TGTGCCATCAGTGACATAACAGGGGGAAGGCAAGAGACCCAGTACTTC. This gives the protein CAISDITGGRQETQYF.